Reported below is one TCR beta chain. Antigen: not known. These data come from a study of T cells in Graves' hyperthyroidism and ophthalmopathy. As for the study in general: Peripheral blood samples were taken at initial diagnosis, prior to any treatment.

Patients affected by ophthalmopathy presented a Clinical Activity Score of at least 3, a NOSPECS grade of at least 4, and disease duration below 3 months. The PBMCs were sourced from fresh peripheral blood (more than 9 ml). With 2 bases removed from V and 6 bases from J, the gap between germline ends came to 11 bases. This CDR3 has 14 residues. Germline lookup yields CDR1 SGHRS and CDR2 YFSETQ. Amplification of TCR beta CDR3 regions was performed using RNA transcripts as template. First-round RT-PCR targeting the TCR CDR3 was performed with the HTBI primer set. TCRdb analysed the multiplex PCR reads with MiXCR anew, one entry per CDR3 protein. This sample has hundreds of thousands of distinct CDR3 sequences, with roughly 15% found just once. Whole-study results and caveats: Prediction of ophthalmopathy progression came a median roughly 6.4 months pre-onset.

The TCR originated in a woman aged 55 to 70 with Graves' ophthalmopathy. This sequence joins TRBV5-1 and TRBJ1-4, with a possible D match to TRBD1 (6 bases). Material: blood. The CDR3 sequence is CASSFRGKDEKLFF. In DNA form, the CDR3 reads TGCGCCAGCAGCTTCAGGGGAAAGGATGAAAAACTGTTTTTT. Full variable domain (remainder filled in from reference TRBV5-1 and TRBJ1-4): KAGVTQTPRYLIKTRGQQVTLSCSPISGHRSVSWYQQTPGQGLQFLFEYFSETQRNKGNFPGRFSGRQFSNSRSEMNVSTLELGDSALYLCASSFRGKDEKLFFGSGTQLSVL.